This TCR beta chain originates from a study of T cells of healthy individuals. The table lists this clonotype with a few counts. TCRdb reprocessed the 5' RACE reads via MiXCR and lists one record per CDR3 protein. The data contain 85,000 to 100,000 distinct CDR3 sequences, approximately 15% of them singletons. The sequence was obtained from a human donor in good health.

CDR3 coding DNA: TGTGCCAGCAGCCCTAGGACTACCTACAATGAGCAGTTCTTC. Its protein product is CASSPRTTYNEQFF. This chain connects TRBV9 to TRBJ2-1; maybe TRBD2 (6 bases). V dropped 4 bases and J dropped 2 bases, with 10 bases sitting between them. In germline, CDR1 is SGDLS, CDR2 YYNGEE. The CDR3 runs 14 residues. Complete variable domain (other parts from reference TRBV9 and TRBJ2-1): DSGVTQTPKHLITATGQRVTLRCSPRSGDLSVYWYQQSLDQGLQFLIQYYNGEERAKGNILERFSAQQFPDLHSELNLSSLELGDSALYFCASSPRTTYNEQFFGPGTRLTVL.